Here is one T cell receptor beta chain with its context. Antigen unknown. From germline, CDR1 is LNHNV and CDR2 YYDKDF (reference sequence). This CDR3 is built from 15 residues. Trimming took off 1 base at V and 2 bases at J, with 12 bases between the two ends. Time point indicated: proximal margin of the surgical specimen (macroscopically non-inflamed). The table came from immunoSEQ multiplex PCR; TCRdb's copy has only in-frame clones and leaves some out. Of about 3,000 clones in the sample, roughly 77% were seen once. The data belong to a study of T cell repertoires in ileal Crohn's disease. Study observations and caveats: Compared with non-smokers, active smokers at surgery showed more clonal expansions.

The chain joins TRBV15 to TRBJ2-7, with D maybe TRBD1 (6 bases). This receptor was obtained from an adult with Crohn's disease. The sample comprised ileal tissue. The CDR3 DNA sequence: TGTGCCACCAGCAGAGGAACGCAGGGGCCCTACGAGCAGTACTTC. It yields the protein CATSRGTQGPYEQYF.